A selection of T cell receptor beta chains follows, all from one sample in a study of blood T cells in healthy people across ages. One entry per CDR3 protein results from TCRdb running MiXCR on the 5' RACE reads. This sample yields roughly 830,000 distinct CDR3 sequences, of which 55% to 65% are seen a single time; roughly a quarter belongs to the top ten. Sequenced material: blood. The receptors shown here come from a man younger than 40 in good health. CDR3s include the opening cysteine and the closing phenylalanine or tryptophan. A D gene is named only where the DNA matches it firmly. The size entry is marked missing in some rows and otherwise reads once, few, many or a size class.

-,TRBV20-1,TRBJ2-5,-,TGCAGTGCCCAAGGACGGGGTACGGTTGAGCAGTACTTC,CSAQGRGTVEQYF
TRBD1,TRBV3-1,TRBJ1-4,-,TGTGCCAGCAGCCACCGGACAGGGGGCATTGAAAAACTGTTTTTT,CASSHRTGGIEKLFF
-,TRBV20-1,TRBJ2-1,-,TGCAGTGCTAGAGATCTGGGGGACGGAGTCTCCGATGAGCAGTTCTTC,CSARDLGDGVSDEQFF
TRBD1,TRBV29-1,TRBJ2-7,-,TGCAGCGTTGAAGCCTTCGGACAGGGGGTAAACGAGCAGTACTTC,CSVEAFGQGVNEQYF
-,TRBV7-2,TRBJ2-3,-,TGTGCCATCGCGCCGGGGGCACGGGATACGCAGTATTTT,CAIAPGARDTQYF
-,TRBV5-4,TRBJ2-3,-,TGTGCCAGCAGCTTGGCCCGGCAGGGGCATGGCACAGATACGCAGTATTTT,CASSLARQGHGTDTQYF
-,TRBV7-9,TRBJ2-2,-,TGTGCCAGCAGCTTAGTAGGCGGGACAGATAATACCGGGGAGCTGTTTTTT,CASSLVGGTDNTGELFF
TRBD2,TRBV6-1,TRBJ2-5,-,TGTGCCAGCACCCCGGTGACTAGCGGGGGGCAAGAGACCCAGTACTTC,CASTPVTSGGQETQYF
-,TRBV7-9,TRBJ2-5,few,TGTGCCACCCTAAGACTCGACAGGGAGGGAGAGACCCAGTACTTC,CATLRLDREGETQYF
TRBD2,TRBV7-2,TRBJ2-5,-,TGTGCCAGCAGCCCCAGTAGCGGGGGGGCCTCGGAGACCCAGTACTTC,CASSPSSGGASETQYF